The next 10 T cell receptor beta chains were all read from a single sample in a study of persistence of HIV-infected CD4 T cells. This was the immunoSEQ version 4 assay in survey mode. Sequenced by immunoSEQ multiplex PCR; TCRdb stores in-frame clones only, minus some. The table includes 45,000 or so clones, roughly 90% detected once. Anti-CD3/anti-CD28 beads served as a nonspecific positive control stimulus. Sorting of responding CD4+ T cells relied on upregulated CD40 ligand together with CD69. No cognate antigen is known for these TCRs. This specimen consisted of CD4+ T cells sorted from PBMCs after roughly 17-hour stimulation, obtained from a patient who received antiretroviral therapy. These receptors were taken from an adult woman with HIV who was CMV-seropositive.

The gene calls are TRBV6-5 and TRBJ1-5; D is possibly TRBD1 (5 bases). V was cut by 0 bases and J by 2 bases, with 8 bases left in between. The CDR3 length is 15 residues. Germline V gene data show CDR1 as MNHEY and CDR2 as SVGAGI. In nucleotides, the CDR3 is TGTGCCAGCAGTTACTCGAGAGGGGGCAATCAGCCCCAGCATTTT. Amino acids: CASSYSRGGNQPQHF.

The V call is TRBV4-1, the J call TRBJ2-1; no clear D. The CDR3 has 14 residues. Germline V lookup: CDR1 MGHRA, CDR2 YSYEKL. Trimming took 1 base from V and 6 from J, leaving 10 bases between them. The CDR3 DNA reads as TGCGCCAGCAGCCAAGTAGGACCTGGCAATGAGCAGTTCTTC. This gives the protein CASSQVGPGNEQFF.

This chain uses TRBV18 with TRBJ2-3; D might be TRBD1 (6 bases). V lost 1 base and J lost 3, with 11 bases in between. From germline, CDR1 is KGHSH and CDR2 LQKENI. The CDR3 sequence is 15 residues long. The CDR3 DNA reads as TGTGCCAGCTCACCACTTGGGGGCCAGACAGATACGCAGTATTTT. It specifies CASSPLGGQTDTQYF. Full variable domain (outside the CDR3, taken from reference TRBV18 and TRBJ2-3): NAGVMQNPRHLVRRRGQEARLRCSPMKGHSHVYWYRQLPEEGLKFMVYLQKENIIDESGMPKERFSAEFPKEGPSILRIQQVVRGDSAAYFCASSPLGGQTDTQYFGPGTRLTVL.

The chain links TRBV6-5 to TRBJ1-2; D is undetermined. The CDR3 sequence is 15 residues long. V lost 2 bases and J lost 6, with 16 bases in between. Germline lookup yields CDR1 MNHEY and CDR2 SVGAGI. DNA of the CDR3: TGTGCCAGCAGTTACGGCCTCCACGACGGAAATGGCTACACCTTC. Residues: CASSYGLHDGNGYTF.

The chain joins TRBV2 to TRBJ2-1; 7 nucleotides agree with TRBD1. CDR1 SNHLY and CDR2 FYNNEI come from the germline V gene. The CDR3 runs to 16 residues. Germline trimming cut 4 bases from V and 0 bases from J; bases unmatched to any gene: 6. The CDR3 sequence: CASSAGTESSYNEQFF. As DNA, the CDR3 is TGTGCCAGCAGTGCGGGGACAGAAAGCTCCTACAATGAGCAGTTCTTC.

This rearrangement joins TRBV30 to TRBJ1-1, with 10 bases lining up with TRBD1. V trimming: 4 bases; J trimming: 3 bases; junction bases outside the gene matches: 2. Germline V gene sequence: CDR1 GTSNPN, CDR2 SVGIG (reference sequence). The CDR3 runs 13 residues. CDR3 DNA: TGTGCCTGGACGGGACAGGGGTACACTGAAGCTTTCTTT. Translating gives CAWTGQGYTEAFF.

The V gene is TRBV10-3, the J gene TRBJ2-7, with 7 bases that match TRBD1. Germline V CDR1 and CDR2: ENHRY, SYGVKD. Losses at the gene ends were 3 bases for V and 0 bases for J; bases not matched to a gene: 5. This CDR3 spans 15 amino acids. The CDR3 loop is CAISEGGGSSYEQYV. The CDR3 nucleotides are TGTGCCATCAGTGAAGGGGGCGGAAGCTCCTACGAGCAGTACGTC.

This sequence joins TRBV11-3 and TRBJ2-6; D gene unclear. With 8 bases removed from V and 3 bases from J, the gap between germline ends came to 8 bases. The CDR3 consists of 13 residues. From germline, CDR1 is SGHNT and CDR2 YENEEA. In nucleotides, the CDR3 is TGTGCCAGCGCCCCCGGTGGGGCCAACGTCCTGACTTTC. Its translation is CASAPGGANVLTF.

The chain is built from TRBV29-1 and TRBJ2-1; 7 bases are shared with TRBD1. CDR1 SQVTM and CDR2 ANQGSEA come from the germline V gene. Trimming cost V 7 bases and J 6 bases; bases outside gene matches: 9. This CDR3 has 13 amino acids. CDR3 region: CSADRDSLNEQFF. In DNA form, the CDR3 reads TGCAGCGCTGACAGGGATTCCCTCAATGAGCAGTTCTTC.

This clone has a handful of counts. The chain links TRBV30 to TRBJ2-7; D gene ambiguous. Germline V gene data show CDR1 as GTSNPN and CDR2 as SVGIG (reference sequence). The ends were cut back, 0 bases at V and 1 base at J, with 10 bases in the middle. This CDR3 contains 14 residues. This CDR3 reads CAWSVGSISYEQYF. DNA for the CDR3: TGTGCCTGGAGTGTAGGCAGCATTTCCTACGAGCAGTACTTC.